This TCR beta chain was identified in a study of TIL therapy for anti-PD-1-resistant metastatic lung cancer (TCRdb year 2021). Describing the broader study: Tumors were harvested before any PD-1/PD-L1 blockade; patients then received nivolumab, and those progressing received lymphodepletion, expanded TIL infusion and IL-2. Enrolled patients had a median age of around 56 years (range 38-75) and a median tumor PD-L1 proportion score of over 5.5%. Most of the cohort had lung adenocarcinoma, a handful of tumors were EGFR-mutant and two were ALK-rearranged, and half of the patients were current or former smokers. Across the cohort, whole-exome sequencing showed a median non-synonymous tumor mutation burden of roughly 1.5 mutations per megabase. Clonotypes were tracked across tumor, expanded TIL product and serial blood samples by T cell receptor beta sequencing of tumor and peripheral blood. Points the paper makes about the study in general: The cohort was highly selected, with more treatment-naive, never-smoker and oncogene-addicted patients than typical, limiting generalizability. Infused TIL clonotypes partially replaced the baseline peripheral repertoire then decayed over months, with no apparent association between persistence and response. The study protocol defined all tumor marker inferences as exploratory.

As for this clone: Its cognate antigen has yet to be identified. It has no much larger one-base neighbor in the sample; base qualities were not kept.

The time point label, as the study defines it: pre-treatment sample, taken before nivolumab and TIL therapy. Between late 2017 and early 2020, a dual-center phase I trial enrolled adults who had stage 4 NSCLC. The samples were drawn from an open-label, single-arm phase I trial testing tumor-infiltrating lymphocyte therapy combined with nivolumab in advanced non-small cell lung cancer. Blood mononuclear cells from EDTA tubes were isolated by Ficoll gradient, snap-frozen as pellets, and DNA was extracted with a Qiagen mini-prep kit. TCR beta CDR3 regions were amplified from genomic DNA with the immunoSEQ v3 hsTCRB kit using bias-controlled multiplex PCR. TCR libraries were sequenced on an Illumina NextSeq 500 to 2 million to 2.5 million read pairs for survey level or about 5-6.5 million for deep level. The original methods were these. The immunoSEQ Analyzer software assigned V, D and J genes, filtered out non-productive sequences, and reported clonality. Repertoires of infused TIL and blood were compared using productive Simpson clonality and the Morisita overlap index of productive TRB rearrangements. For each clone in blood, the absolute clonotype count was estimated by multiplying the lymphocyte count by the CD3+ fraction and by the clone's productive frequency. This is the immuneACCESS table as TCRdb keeps it, with only in-frame sequences that have V and J called. A part of the clones is gone; compared with another copy, unresolved V genes explain less than half, and the rest is unexplained. V, J and clone size are taken as reported in that table, and D and trimming were inferred from the DNA itself. This sample gives about 21,000 clones in total; more than 60% of them show up just once. Under 7.5% of the sample lies in the top ten.

The germline V gene (reference sequence) yields LNHDA for CDR1 and SQIVND for CDR2. Including cysteine and phenylalanine, the CDR3 has 15 amino acids. Left in the record is the CDR3 DNA by itself, 45 bases read in frame from the first base. Deletion took 5 bases off V and 2 bases off J, with a span of 13 bases between the germline ends. The specimen was blood, collected at baseline. The receptor comes from a person aged 25-85 years with non-small cell lung cancer. The chain is encoded by TRBV19 joined to TRBJ1-5; the D gene cannot be named for sure. This receptor has the CDR3 CASSDDRAGNQPQHF. In nucleotide form, the sequence is TGTGCCAGTAGTGACGACCGGGCGGGCAATCAGCCCCAGCATTTT.